The sample holds many counts of the clone carrying this TCR beta chain. Its target is not known. The CDR3 spans 12 residues. Deletions cut 8 bases from V and 0 bases from J, with 10 bases between. CDR1 is DFQATT, CDR2 SNEGSKA, per germline (reference sequence). RNA transcripts provided the source from which TCR beta CDR3 regions were amplified. A first-round RT-PCR of the TCR CDR3 used the HTBI primer set. TCRdb called the multiplex PCR reads again in MiXCR, with one record for every CDR3 protein. Among some 420,000 distinct CDR3 sequences, roughly 13% were seen once, and the ten largest hold about 5%. The data were obtained in a study of T cells in Graves' hyperthyroidism and ophthalmopathy. The overall study: It was at initial diagnosis, before any treatment, that peripheral blood was collected.

The definition of stable Graves' hyperthyroidism was no ophthalmopathy progression within 18 months. Study conclusions and caveats: The model's output predicted ophthalmopathy at a median of around 7 months prior to onset. Classification by a 13 V-J model distinguished ophthalmopathy from stable hyperthyroidism.

The chain links TRBV20-1 to TRBJ2-5; D uncertain. The TCR comes from a woman aged 18-35 years with Graves' hyperthyroidism. The material sequenced was blood. CDR3 DNA sequence: TGCAGTCCCTCTGGGTACCAAGAGACCCAGTACTTC. The encoded protein is CSPSGYQETQYF.